The T cell receptor (beta chain) under discussion was sequenced for a study of breast tumors, draining lymph nodes, adjacent tissues. Broader study findings: That most tumor T cells come from lymph nodes remained unproven. The data were judged consistent with most tumor T cells coming from lymph node and expanding in tumor.

This clonotype was counted many times. Its antigen is still unknown. Germline V gene lookup returns CDR1 MGHRA and CDR2 YSYEKL. The V and J ends lost 1 base and 0 bases respectively, with 12 bases between them. The CDR3 sequence is 16 residues long. TCRdb re-called the multiplex PCR reads through MiXCR, storing one row per CDR3 protein. The sample has under 300,000 distinct CDR3 sequences; less than 40% are singletons. Samples came from axillary lymph nodes draining the breast cancer. Sequenced sample: axillary lymph node tissue. The origin of this receptor is a female donor with breast cancer. Some clones in this sample may be carry-over from other donors' samples. This chain uses TRBV4-1 with TRBJ2-5; D is possibly TRBD1 or TRBD2 (6 bases each). CDR3 DNA: TGCGCCAGCAGCCAAGGAGGAGGGGGTGACCAAGAGACCCAGTACTTC. It translates to CASSQGGGGDQETQYF.